The T cell receptor (beta chain) described here comes from a study of early T cells in non-severe SARS-CoV-2 infection. Study-wide context: Unsorted whole blood bulk RNA was sequenced, with unpaired chains. Study-level points and caveats: Lookups in VDJdb leaned toward anti-spike CD8 responses and missed private and CD4 specificities.

Molecules of cDNA were individually given unique molecular identifiers that were attached to them. TCRdb re-derived calls from the 5' RACE reads in MiXCR, one entry per CDR3 protein. The sample consists of about 64,000 distinct CDR3 sequences, 11% of them appearing once. About this clonotype itself: The target antigen is unknown.

The junction had 4 bases not matched to a gene; V was cut back by 5 bases and J by 7 bases. CDR1 LNHNV and CDR2 YYDKDF come from the germline V gene (reference sequence). The CDR3 contains 13 residues. Specimen: whole blood, collected at baseline. The V gene is TRBV15, the J gene TRBJ2-3; 9 bases are shared with TRBD2. This sequence was found in an adult who was a healthcare worker with PCR-confirmed SARS-CoV-2 infection or an uninfected control (not recorded which). This CDR3 reads CATSPGLAYTQYF. The DNA for the CDR3 is TGTGCCACCAGCCCGGGACTAGCCTATACGCAGTATTTT.